This T cell receptor (beta chain) was sequenced during a study of early T cells in non-severe SARS-CoV-2 infection. Unique molecular identifiers were attached to individual cDNA molecules. TCRdb reprocessed the 5' RACE reads via MiXCR and lists one record per CDR3 protein. Here the sample spans 53,000 or so distinct CDR3 sequences, approximately 7.5% being singletons. The V segment lost 0 bases and the J segment 6 bases; nucleotides outside the gene matches: 8. The germline V gene encodes CDR1 SQVTM and CDR2 ANQGSEA. This CDR3 is 15 amino acids long. The receptor was derived from an adult who was a healthcare worker with PCR-confirmed SARS-CoV-2 infection or an uninfected control (not recorded which). J is TRBJ2-7 and V is TRBV29-1, with 10 bases lining up with TRBD1. Sequencing was carried out using whole blood. In DNA form, the CDR3 reads TGCAGCGTTGAAGATACCGGGACAGGGGCACGCGAGCAGTACTTC. Amino acid sequence: CSVEDTGTGAREQYF.